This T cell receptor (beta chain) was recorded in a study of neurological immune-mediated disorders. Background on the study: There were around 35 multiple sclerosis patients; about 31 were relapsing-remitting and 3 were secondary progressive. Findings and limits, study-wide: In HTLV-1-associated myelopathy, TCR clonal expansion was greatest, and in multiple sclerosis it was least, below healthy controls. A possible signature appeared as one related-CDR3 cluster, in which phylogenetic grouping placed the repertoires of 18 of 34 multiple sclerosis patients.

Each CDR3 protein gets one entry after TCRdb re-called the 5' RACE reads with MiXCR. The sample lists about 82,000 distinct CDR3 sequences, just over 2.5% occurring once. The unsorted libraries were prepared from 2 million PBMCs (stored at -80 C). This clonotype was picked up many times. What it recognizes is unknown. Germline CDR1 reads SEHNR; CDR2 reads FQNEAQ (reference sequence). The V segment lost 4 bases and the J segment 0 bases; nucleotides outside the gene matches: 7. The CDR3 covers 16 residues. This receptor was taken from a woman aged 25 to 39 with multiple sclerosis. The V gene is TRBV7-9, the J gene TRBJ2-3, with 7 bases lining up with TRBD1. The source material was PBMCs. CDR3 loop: CASSSGTDPSTDTQYF. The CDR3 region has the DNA TGTGCCAGCAGCTCAGGGACAGACCCTAGCACAGATACGCAGTATTTT.